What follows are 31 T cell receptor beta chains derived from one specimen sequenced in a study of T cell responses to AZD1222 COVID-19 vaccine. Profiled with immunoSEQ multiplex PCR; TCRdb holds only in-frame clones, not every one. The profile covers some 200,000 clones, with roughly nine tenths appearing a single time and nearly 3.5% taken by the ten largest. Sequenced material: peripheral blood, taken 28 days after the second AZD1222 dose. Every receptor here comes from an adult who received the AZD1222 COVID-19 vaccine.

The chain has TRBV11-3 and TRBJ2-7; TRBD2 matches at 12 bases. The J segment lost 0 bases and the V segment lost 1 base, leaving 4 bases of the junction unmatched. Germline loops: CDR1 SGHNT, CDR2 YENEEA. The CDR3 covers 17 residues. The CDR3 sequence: CASSLATSGRSSYEQYF. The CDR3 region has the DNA TGTGCCAGCAGCTTAGCCACTAGCGGGAGGTCCTCCTACGAGCAGTACTTC.

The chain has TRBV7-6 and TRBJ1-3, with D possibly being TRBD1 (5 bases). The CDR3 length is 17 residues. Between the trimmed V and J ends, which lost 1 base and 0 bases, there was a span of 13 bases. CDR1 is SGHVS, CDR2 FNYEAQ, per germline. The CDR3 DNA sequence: TGTGCCAGCAGCTTAGAGGGCGACAGACGCTCTGGAAACACCATATATTTT. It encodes CASSLEGDRRSGNTIYF. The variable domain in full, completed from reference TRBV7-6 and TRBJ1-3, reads GAGVSQSPRYKVTKRGQDVALRCDPISGHVSLYWYRQALGQGPEFLTYFNYEAQQDKSGLPNDRFSAERPEGSISTLTIQRTEQRDSAMYRCASSLEGDRRSGNTIYFGEGSWLTVV.

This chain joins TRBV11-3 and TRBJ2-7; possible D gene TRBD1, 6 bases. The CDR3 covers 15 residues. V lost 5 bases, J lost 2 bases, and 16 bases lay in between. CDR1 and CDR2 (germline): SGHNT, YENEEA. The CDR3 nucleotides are TGTGCCAGCAGCCCCCCTCGGACAGTAGCCTACGAGCAGTACTTC. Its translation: CASSPPRTVAYEQYF.

The CDR3 region is CASSYRGRRANYGYTF. The CDR3 coding sequence is TGTGCCAGCAGTTACCGGGGACGTCGAGCTAACTATGGCTACACCTTC. The chain employs TRBV6-2 or TRBV6-3 and TRBJ1-2; tentative D call: TRBD1 (5 bases). V was trimmed by 2 bases and J by 0 bases, leaving 13 bases between them. Germline assignment: CDR1 MNHEY and CDR2 SVGEGT. This CDR3 region has 16 residues.

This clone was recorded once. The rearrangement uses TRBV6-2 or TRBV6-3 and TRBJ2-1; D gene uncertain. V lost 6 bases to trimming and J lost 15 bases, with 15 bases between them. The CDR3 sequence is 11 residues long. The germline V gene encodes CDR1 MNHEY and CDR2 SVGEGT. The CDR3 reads CASSSTRAAFF. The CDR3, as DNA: TGTGCCAGCAGCTCCACCCGGGCGGCGTTCTTC.

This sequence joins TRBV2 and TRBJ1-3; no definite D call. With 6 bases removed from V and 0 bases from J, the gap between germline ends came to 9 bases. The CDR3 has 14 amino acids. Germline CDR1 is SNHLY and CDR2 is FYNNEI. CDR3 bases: TGTGCCAGCAGGCCTGTTTCCTCTGGAAACACCATATATTTT. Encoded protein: CASRPVSSGNTIYF. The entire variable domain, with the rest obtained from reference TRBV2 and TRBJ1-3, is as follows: EPEVTQTPSHQVTQMGQEVILRCVPISNHLYFYWYRQILGQKVEFLVSFYNNEISEKSEIFDDQFSVERPDGSNFTLKIRSTKLEDSAMYFCASRPVSSGNTIYFGEGSWLTVV.

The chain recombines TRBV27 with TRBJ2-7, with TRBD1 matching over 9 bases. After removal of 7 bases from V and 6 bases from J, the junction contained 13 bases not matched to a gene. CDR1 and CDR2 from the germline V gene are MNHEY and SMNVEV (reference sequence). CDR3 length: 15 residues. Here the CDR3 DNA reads TGTGCCAGCAAGACTTTGGACAGGGGTAGGTTCGAGCAGTACTTC. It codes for CASKTLDRGRFEQYF.

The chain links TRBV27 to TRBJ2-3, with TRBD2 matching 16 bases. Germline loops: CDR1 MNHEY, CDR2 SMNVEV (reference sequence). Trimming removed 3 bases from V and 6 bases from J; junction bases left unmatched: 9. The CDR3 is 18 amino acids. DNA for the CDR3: TGTGCCAGCAGTTTTTGGGGACTAGCGGGAGGGCCATCGGATACGCAGTATTTT. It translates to CASSFWGLAGGPSDTQYF.

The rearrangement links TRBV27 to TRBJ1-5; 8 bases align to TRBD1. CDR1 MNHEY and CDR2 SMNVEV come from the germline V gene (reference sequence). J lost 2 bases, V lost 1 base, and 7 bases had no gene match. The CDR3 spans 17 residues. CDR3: CASSLLGGQAGNQPQHF. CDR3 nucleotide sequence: TGTGCCAGCAGTTTATTAGGGGGACAGGCGGGCAATCAGCCCCAGCATTTT.

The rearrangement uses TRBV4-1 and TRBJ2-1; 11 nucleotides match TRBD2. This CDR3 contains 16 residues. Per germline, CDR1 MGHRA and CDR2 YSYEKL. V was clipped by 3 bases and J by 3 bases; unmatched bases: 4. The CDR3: CASSQLGLADYNEQFF. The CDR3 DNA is TGCGCCAGCAGCCAGTTGGGACTAGCGGACTACAATGAGCAGTTCTTC.

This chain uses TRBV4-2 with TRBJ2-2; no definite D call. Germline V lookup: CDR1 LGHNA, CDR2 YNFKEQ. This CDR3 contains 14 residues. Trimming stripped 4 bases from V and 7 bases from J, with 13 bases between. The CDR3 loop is CASSPPSDVGELFF. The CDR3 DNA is TGTGCCAGCAGCCCCCCTTCGGACGTCGGGGAGCTGTTTTTT.

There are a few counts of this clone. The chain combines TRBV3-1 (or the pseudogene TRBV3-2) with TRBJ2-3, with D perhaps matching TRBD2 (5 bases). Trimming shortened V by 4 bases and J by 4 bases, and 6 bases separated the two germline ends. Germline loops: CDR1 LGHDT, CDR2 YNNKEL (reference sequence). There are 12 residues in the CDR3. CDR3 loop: CASSPGSDTQYF. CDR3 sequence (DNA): TGTGCCAGCAGCCCGGGGTCAGATACGCAGTATTTT.

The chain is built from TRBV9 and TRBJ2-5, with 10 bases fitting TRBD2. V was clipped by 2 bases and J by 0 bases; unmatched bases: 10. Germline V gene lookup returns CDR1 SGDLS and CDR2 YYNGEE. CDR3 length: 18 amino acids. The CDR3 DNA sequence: TGTGCCAGCAGCGTGGCCCCTGTGACTAGCGGGTACCAAGAGACCCAGTACTTC. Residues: CASSVAPVTSGYQETQYF.

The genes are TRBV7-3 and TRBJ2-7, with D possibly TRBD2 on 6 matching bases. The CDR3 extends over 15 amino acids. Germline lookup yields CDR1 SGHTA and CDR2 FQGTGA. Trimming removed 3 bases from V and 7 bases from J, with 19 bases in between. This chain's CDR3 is CASSLGHGGLEEQYF. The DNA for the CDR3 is TGTGCCAGCAGCTTGGGGCACGGGGGTCTGGAAGAGCAGTACTTC. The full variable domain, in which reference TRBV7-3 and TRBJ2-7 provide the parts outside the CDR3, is GAGVSQTPSNKVTEKGKYVELRCDPISGHTALYWYRQSLGQGPEFLIYFQGTGAADDSGLPNDRFFAVRPEGSVSTLKIQRTERGDSAVYLCASSLGHGGLEEQYFGPGTRLTVT.

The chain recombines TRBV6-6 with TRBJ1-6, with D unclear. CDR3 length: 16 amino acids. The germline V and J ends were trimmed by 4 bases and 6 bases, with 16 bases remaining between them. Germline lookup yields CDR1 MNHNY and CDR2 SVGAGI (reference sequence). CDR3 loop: CASSSGRDIPNSPLHF. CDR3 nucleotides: TGTGCCAGCAGTTCGGGCCGTGACATCCCTAATTCACCCCTCCACTTT.

As DNA, the CDR3 is TGTGCCAGCAGCTTAAACAGGGACTACGAGCAGTACTTC. Protein: CASSLNRDYEQYF. This rearrangement joins TRBV7-2 to TRBJ2-7, with TRBD1 as a possible D gene (6 bases). This CDR3 region has 13 residues. The germline CDR1 and CDR2 sequences are SGHTA and FQGNSA. Between the trimmed V and J ends, which lost 2 bases and 3 bases, there was a span of 8 bases.

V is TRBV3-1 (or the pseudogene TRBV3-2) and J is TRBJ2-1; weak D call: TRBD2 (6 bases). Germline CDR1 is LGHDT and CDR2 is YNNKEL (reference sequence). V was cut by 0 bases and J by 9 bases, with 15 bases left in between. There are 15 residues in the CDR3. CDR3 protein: CASSQDRLAGCEQFF. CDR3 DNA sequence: TGTGCCAGCAGCCAAGATCGGCTGGCGGGATGTGAGCAGTTCTTC.

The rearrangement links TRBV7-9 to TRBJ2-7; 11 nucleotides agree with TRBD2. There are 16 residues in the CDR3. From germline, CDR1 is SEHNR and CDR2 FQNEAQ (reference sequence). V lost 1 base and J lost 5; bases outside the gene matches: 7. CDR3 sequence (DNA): TGTGCCAGCAGCTTAGTAGGTAGCGGGAGGGGCCACGAGCAGTACTTC. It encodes CASSLVGSGRGHEQYF.

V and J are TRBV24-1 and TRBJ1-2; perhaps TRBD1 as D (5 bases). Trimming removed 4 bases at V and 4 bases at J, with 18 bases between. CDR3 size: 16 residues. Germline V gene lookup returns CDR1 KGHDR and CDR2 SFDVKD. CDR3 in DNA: TGTGCCACCAGTGAACATCAGGGTGGGACTGCCTATGGCTACACCTTC. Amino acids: CATSEHQGGTAYGYTF.

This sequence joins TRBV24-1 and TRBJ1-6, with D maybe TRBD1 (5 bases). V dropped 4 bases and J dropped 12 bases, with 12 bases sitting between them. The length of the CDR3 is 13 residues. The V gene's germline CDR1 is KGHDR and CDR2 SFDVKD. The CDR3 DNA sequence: TGTGCCACCAGTGACCCGACCGGACAACCCCTCCACTTT. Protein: CATSDPTGQPLHF.

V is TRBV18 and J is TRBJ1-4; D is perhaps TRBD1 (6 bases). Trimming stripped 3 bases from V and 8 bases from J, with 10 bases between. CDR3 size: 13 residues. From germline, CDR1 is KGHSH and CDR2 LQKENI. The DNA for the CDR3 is TGTGCCAGCTCACCCGTCACAGGGGAAAAACTGTTTTTT. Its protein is CASSPVTGEKLFF.

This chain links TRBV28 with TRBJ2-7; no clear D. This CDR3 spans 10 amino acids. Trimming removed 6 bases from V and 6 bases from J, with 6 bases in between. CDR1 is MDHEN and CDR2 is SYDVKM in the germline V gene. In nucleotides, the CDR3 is TGTGCCAGCAGACGATCCGAGCAGTACTTC. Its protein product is CASRRSEQYF.

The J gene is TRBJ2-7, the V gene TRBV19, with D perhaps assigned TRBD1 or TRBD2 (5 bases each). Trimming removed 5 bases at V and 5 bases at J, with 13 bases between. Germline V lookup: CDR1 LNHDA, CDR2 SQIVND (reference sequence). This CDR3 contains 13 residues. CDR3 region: CASSPPGRHEQYF. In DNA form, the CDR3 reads TGTGCCAGTAGTCCCCCGGGGCGACACGAGCAGTACTTC.

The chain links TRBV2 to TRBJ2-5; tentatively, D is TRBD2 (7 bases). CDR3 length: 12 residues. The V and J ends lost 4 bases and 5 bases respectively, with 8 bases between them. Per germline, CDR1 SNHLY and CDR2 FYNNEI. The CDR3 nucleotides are TGTGCCAGCAGTGGCGGGGGCGAGACCCAGTACTTC. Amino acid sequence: CASSGGGETQYF.

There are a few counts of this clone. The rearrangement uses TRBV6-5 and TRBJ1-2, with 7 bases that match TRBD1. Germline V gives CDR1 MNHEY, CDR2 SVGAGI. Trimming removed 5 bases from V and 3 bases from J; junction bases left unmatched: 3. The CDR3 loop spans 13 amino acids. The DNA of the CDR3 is TGTGCCAGCAGTACAGGGGACGACTATGGCTACACCTTC. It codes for CASSTGDDYGYTF.

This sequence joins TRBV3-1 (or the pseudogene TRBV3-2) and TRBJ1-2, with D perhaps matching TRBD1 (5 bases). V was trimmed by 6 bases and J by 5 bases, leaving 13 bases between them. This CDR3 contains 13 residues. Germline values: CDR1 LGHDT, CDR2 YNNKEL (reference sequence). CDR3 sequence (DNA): TGTGCCAGCAGTCGAGCAGGGAGGTATGGCTACACCTTC. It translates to CASSRAGRYGYTF.

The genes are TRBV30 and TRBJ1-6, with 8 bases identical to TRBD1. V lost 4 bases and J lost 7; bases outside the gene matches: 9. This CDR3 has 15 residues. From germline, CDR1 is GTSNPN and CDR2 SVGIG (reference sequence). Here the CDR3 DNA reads TGTGCCTGGAATCCTGCCGGGACAGGCAATTCACCCCTCCACTTT. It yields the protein CAWNPAGTGNSPLHF. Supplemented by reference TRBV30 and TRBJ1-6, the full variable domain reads SQTIHQWPATLVQPVGSPLSLECTVEGTSNPNLYWYRQAAGRGLQLLFYSVGIGQISSEVPQNLSASRPQDRQFILSSKKLLLSDSGFYLCAWNPAGTGNSPLHFGNGTRLTVT.

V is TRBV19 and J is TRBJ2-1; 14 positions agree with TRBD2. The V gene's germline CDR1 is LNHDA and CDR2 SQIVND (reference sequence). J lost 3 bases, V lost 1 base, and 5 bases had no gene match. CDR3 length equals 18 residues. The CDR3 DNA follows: TGTGCCAGTAGTATAGGACCGGGACTAGCGGGAGTCTACAATGAGCAGTTCTTC. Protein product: CASSIGPGLAGVYNEQFF.

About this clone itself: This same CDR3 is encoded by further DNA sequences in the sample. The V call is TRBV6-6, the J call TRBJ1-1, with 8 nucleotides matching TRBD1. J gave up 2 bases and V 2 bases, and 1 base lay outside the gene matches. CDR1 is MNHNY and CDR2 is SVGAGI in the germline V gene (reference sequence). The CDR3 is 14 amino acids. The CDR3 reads CASSYGQGNTEAFF. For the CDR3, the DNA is TGTGCCAGCAGTTACGGACAGGGCAACACTGAAGCTTTCTTT.

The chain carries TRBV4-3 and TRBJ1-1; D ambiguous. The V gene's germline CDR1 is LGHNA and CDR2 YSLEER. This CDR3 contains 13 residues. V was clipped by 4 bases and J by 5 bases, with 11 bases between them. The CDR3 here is CASSRGYGTEAFF. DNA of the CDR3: TGCGCCAGCAGCCGGGGATATGGGACTGAAGCTTTCTTT.

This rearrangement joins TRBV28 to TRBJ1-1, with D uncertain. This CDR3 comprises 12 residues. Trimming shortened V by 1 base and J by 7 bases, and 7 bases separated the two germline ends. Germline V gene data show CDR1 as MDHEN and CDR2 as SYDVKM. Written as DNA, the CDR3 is TGTGCCAGCAGTTTATACAAATTTGAAGCTTTCTTT. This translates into CASSLYKFEAFF.